The 4 T cell receptor beta chains below come from one sample, sequenced in a study of Graves' ophthalmopathy and Graves' hyperthyroidism. Scientists amplified the TCR beta CDR3 regions from RNA transcripts. HTBI-primed first-round RT-PCR preceded second-round multiplex PCR. Each CDR3 protein gets one entry after TCRdb re-called the multiplex PCR reads with MiXCR. The data show approximately 480,000 distinct CDR3 sequences, with around 14% seen just once and roughly 10% held by the top ten. Sequencing used blood. The receptors derive from a woman under 40 with Graves' ophthalmopathy.

This clonotype was observed at least ten times. The chain employs TRBV14 and TRBJ1-6; the D gene is possibly TRBD1 (5 bases). Germline V gene sequence: CDR1 SGHDN, CDR2 FVKESK. V lost 2 bases, J lost 6 bases, and 11 bases lay in between. This CDR3 has 15 amino acids. The CDR3 loop reads CASSQLDGGNSPLHF. The CDR3 nucleotides read TGTGCCAGCAGCCAACTAGACGGGGGTAATTCACCCCTCCACTTT.

This clonotype was counted ten times or more. The chain recombines TRBV20-1 with TRBJ2-7; 8 nucleotides agree with TRBD1. Per the germline V gene, CDR1 is DFQATT and CDR2 is SNEGSKA (reference sequence). The CDR3 sequence is 14 residues long. Trimming cost V 1 base and J 3 bases; bases outside gene matches: 5. The CDR3 loop reads CSARGDRGFYEQYF. Written as DNA, the CDR3 is TGCAGTGCTAGAGGAGACAGGGGATTCTACGAGCAGTACTTC.

Comment on this clonotype: One end of the junction fails to match germline, which may point to a read error. The rearrangement uses TRBV15 and TRBJ1-1, with no clear D. Germline CDR1 reads LNHNV; CDR2 reads YYDKDF (reference sequence). The CDR3 is 14 amino acids. The CDR3 DNA reads as TGTGCCACCAGCATCTCGTTCAGGTTCGCTGATGCTTTCTTT. Translating gives CATSISFRFADAFF.

The rearrangement links TRBV19 to TRBJ2-2, with 7 bases that match TRBD2. With 9 bases clipped from V and 6 bases from J, the junction kept 22 bases outside the gene matches. The CDR3 sequence is 18 residues long. Per germline, CDR1 LNHDA and CDR2 SQIVND (reference sequence). The CDR3: CASAMERVGRGTAGELFF. CDR3 nucleotides: TGTGCCAGCGCTATGGAACGTGTAGGGAGGGGAACGGCCGGGGAGCTGTTTTTT.